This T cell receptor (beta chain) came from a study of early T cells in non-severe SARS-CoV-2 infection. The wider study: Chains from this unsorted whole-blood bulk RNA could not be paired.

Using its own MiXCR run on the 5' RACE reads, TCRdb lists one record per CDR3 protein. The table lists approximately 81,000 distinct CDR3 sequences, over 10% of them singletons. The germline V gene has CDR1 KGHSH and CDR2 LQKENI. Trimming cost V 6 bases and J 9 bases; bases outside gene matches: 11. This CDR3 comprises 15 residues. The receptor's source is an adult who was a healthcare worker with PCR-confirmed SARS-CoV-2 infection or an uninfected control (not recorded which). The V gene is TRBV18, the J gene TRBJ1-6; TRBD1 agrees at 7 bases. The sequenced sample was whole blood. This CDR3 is CASSPGQPSVSPLHF. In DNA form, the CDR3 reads TGTGCCAGCTCCCCGGGACAGCCGTCGGTTTCACCCCTCCACTTT. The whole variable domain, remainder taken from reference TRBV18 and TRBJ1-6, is NAGVMQNPRHLVRRRGQEARLRCSPMKGHSHVYWYRQLPEEGLKFMVYLQKENIIDESGMPKERFSAEFPKEGPSILRIQQVVRGDSAAYFCASSPGQPSVSPLHFGNGTRLTVT.